The rows below give T cell receptor beta chains drawn from one sample of a study of early T cells in non-severe SARS-CoV-2 infection. From the 5' RACE reads, TCRdb called clonotypes with MiXCR, one entry per CDR3 protein. The sample lists fewer than 80,000 distinct CDR3 sequences, about 9% occurring once. Specimen: whole blood. The receptors here all came from an adult who was a healthcare worker with PCR-confirmed SARS-CoV-2 infection or an uninfected control (not recorded which). Both conserved end residues are part of each CDR3. D genes are given only for firm matches. Only part of the rows carry a size: once, few, many, or a class if the clone is expanded.

J gene: TRBJ2-1
V gene: TRBV11-2
D gene: TRBD2
clone size: many
CDR3 DNA: TGTGCCAGCAGCTTAGATCTGGCGGGAGGGCCACGGGGTGAGCAGTTCTTC
CDR3 protein: CASSLDLAGGPRGEQFF

J gene: TRBJ2-7
V gene: TRBV27
D gene: .
clone size: many
CDR3 DNA: TGTGCCAGCAGTTTATCGAACCTAGTTGTCTACGAGCAGTACTTC
CDR3 protein: CASSLSNLVVYEQYF

J gene: TRBJ2-5
V gene: TRBV5-4
D gene: .
clone size: few
CDR3 DNA: TGTGCCAGCAGCTTGGGGGTGGGCCAAGAGACCCAGTACTTC
CDR3 protein: CASSLGVGQETQYF

J gene: TRBJ2-1
V gene: TRBV29-1
D gene: TRBD2
clone size: few
CDR3 DNA: TGCAGCGTTGCAGGGACTAGCGGGGAACTTTACAATGAGCAGTTCTTC
CDR3 protein: CSVAGTSGELYNEQFF

J gene: TRBJ2-1
V gene: TRBV20-1
D gene: TRBD2
clone size: .
CDR3 DNA: TGCAGTGCCTCTAATAGCGGGAGTTCAGGCAATGAGCAGTTCTTC
CDR3 protein: CSASNSGSSGNEQFF

J gene: TRBJ2-1
V gene: TRBV7-9
D gene: TRBD1
clone size: many
CDR3 DNA: TGTGCCAGCAGCCTCCATGGACAGGGGGCCCCTGAGCAGTTCTTC
CDR3 protein: CASSLHGQGAPEQFF

J gene: TRBJ2-1
V gene: TRBV29-1
D gene: .
clone size: few
CDR3 DNA: TGCAGCGTTGTCCGGGACGGTGGGTACAATGAGCAGTTCTTC
CDR3 protein: CSVVRDGGYNEQFF

J gene: TRBJ1-5
V gene: TRBV29-1
D gene: .
clone size: .
CDR3 DNA: TGCAGCGTTGTTGTTCAGGGTCAGCCCCAGCATTTT
CDR3 protein: CSVVVQGQPQHF

J gene: TRBJ2-1
V gene: TRBV6-6
D gene: .
clone size: few
CDR3 DNA: TGTGCCAGCAGTTACCAGAGGGGGACTCGTAATGAGCAGTTCTTC
CDR3 protein: CASSYQRGTRNEQFF

J gene: TRBJ2-4
V gene: TRBV29-1
D gene: .
clone size: many
CDR3 DNA: TGCAGCGTTGTCCAGTCGGCGGCCAAAAACATTCAGTACTTC
CDR3 protein: CSVVQSAAKNIQYF

J gene: TRBJ2-1
V gene: TRBV6-2/TRBV6-3
D gene: .
clone size: few
CDR3 DNA: TGTGCCAGCAGTCGTTCATTGAGGGGTTCCTACAATGAGCAGTTCTTC
CDR3 protein: CASSRSLRGSYNEQFF

J gene: TRBJ2-5
V gene: TRBV21-1
D gene: .
clone size: many
CDR3 DNA: TGTGCCAGCAGCATCTACTCCGGGACAGAAAAAGAGACCCAGTACTTC
CDR3 protein: CASSIYSGTEKETQYF

J gene: TRBJ2-7
V gene: TRBV4-2
D gene: TRBD1
clone size: many
CDR3 DNA: TGTGCCAGCAGCCAAGCCCTCGGACAGGGGTCCTACGAGCAGTACTTC
CDR3 protein: CASSQALGQGSYEQYF

J gene: TRBJ2-2
V gene: TRBV20-1
D gene: TRBD2
clone size: many
CDR3 DNA: TGCAGTGCTAGTGAGGGTAGCGGGGGGAACACCGGGGAGCTGTTTTTT
CDR3 protein: CSASEGSGGNTGELFF

J gene: TRBJ1-1
V gene: TRBV5-1
D gene: .
clone size: many
CDR3 DNA: TGCGCCAGCAGCAGGGACATATCGACGAGCACTGAAGCTTTCTTT
CDR3 protein: CASSRDISTSTEAFF

J gene: TRBJ2-3
V gene: TRBV18
D gene: TRBD1
clone size: few
CDR3 DNA: TGTGCCAGCTCACCAAGACAAAGGGGACAGGGACGCACAGATACGCAGTATTTT
CDR3 protein: CASSPRQRGQGRTDTQYF